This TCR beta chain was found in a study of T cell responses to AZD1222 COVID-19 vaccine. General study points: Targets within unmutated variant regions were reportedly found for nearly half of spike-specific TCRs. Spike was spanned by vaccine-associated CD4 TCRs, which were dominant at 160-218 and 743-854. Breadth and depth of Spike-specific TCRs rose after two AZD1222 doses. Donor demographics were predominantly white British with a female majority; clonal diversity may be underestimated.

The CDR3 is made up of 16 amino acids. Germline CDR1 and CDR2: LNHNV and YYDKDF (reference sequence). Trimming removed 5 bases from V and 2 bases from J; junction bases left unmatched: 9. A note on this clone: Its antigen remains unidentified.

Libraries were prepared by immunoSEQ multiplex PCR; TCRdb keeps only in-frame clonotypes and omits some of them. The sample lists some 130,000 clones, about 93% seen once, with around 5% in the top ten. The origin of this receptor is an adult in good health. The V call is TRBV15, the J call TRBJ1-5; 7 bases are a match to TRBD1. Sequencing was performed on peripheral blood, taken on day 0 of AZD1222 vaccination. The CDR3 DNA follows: TGTGCCACCAGCCCCAGACAGGGATGGGGCAATCAGCCCCAGCATTTT. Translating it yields CATSPRQGWGNQPQHF.